This entry concerns a single TCR beta chain. CDR3 size: 17 residues. Trimming left V 0 bases short and J 6 bases short, with 21 bases between. Germline V gene lookup returns CDR1 SGHRS and CDR2 YFSETQ. The sample is drawn from a study of blood T cell repertoires in COVID-19. Overall study: Acute-phase and convalescent COVID-19 samples originated in the United States, Italy and Spain. T cells, B-cell-depleted T cells, or PBMCs provided the cDNA or gDNA that served as material.

Original handling: Nucleated cell counts were estimated from reference gene primer amplification. TCRdb keeps only in-frame clones here, not all; method: immunoSEQ multiplex PCR. That table gives V, J and clone size, and the DNA gave D and trimming. The data show hundreds of thousands of clones, about 91% seen once. The sequence was collected from a woman aged 45-65 years with COVID-19, enrolled during active disease. Sequenced: peripheral blood. The chain carries TRBV5-1 and TRBJ1-2; D not certain. This CDR3 reads CASSLARRIPSTDGYTF. Written as DNA, the CDR3 is TGCGCCAGCAGCTTGGCCCGGCGGATTCCCTCCACGGATGGCTACACCTTC.